The rows below give T cell receptor beta chains drawn from one sample of a study of blood T cell repertoires in COVID-19. TCRdb keeps only in-frame clones here, not all; method: immunoSEQ multiplex PCR. The repertoire holds approximately 300,000 clones, with around 82% as singletons. The sample was peripheral blood. The receptors originated from a woman between 45 and 60 years old with acute or convalescent COVID-19. The conserved cysteine and the conserved F or W are not part of the CDR3 here.

v_gene	len	j_gene	CDR3aa
TRBV19	12	TRBJ1-1	ASSQRGDNTEAF
TRBV6-6	12	TRBJ1-2	ASRMTGDNYGYT
TRBV12-3/TRBV12-4	11	TRBJ1-1	ASSFNMNTEAF
TRBV5-6	13	TRBJ1-4	ASSLGDRGDEKLF
TRBV18	11	TRBJ2-1	ASSPTGINEQF
TRBV4-2	13	TRBJ1-5	ASSQDGGKNQPQH
TRBV5-1	15	TRBJ1-3	ASSPAPGIFSGNTIY
TRBV14	13	TRBJ2-1	ASSQSILPYNEQF
TRBV6-6	13	TRBJ2-4	ASSYGGQGASIQY
TRBV5-1	14	TRBJ2-1	ASSPTGVGTYNEQF
TRBV6-1	10	TRBJ1-2	ATAVGTGGYT
TRBV7-2	11	TRBJ1-2	ASSFKGDYGYT
TRBV7-2	16	TRBJ1-3	ASSPGSGAQFSGNTIY
TRBV19	12	TRBJ1-2	ASVDFTGRYGYT
TRBV20-1	8	TRBJ2-5	SARGEAQY
TRBV12-5	15	TRBJ1-6	ASGWTGQGAGGSPLH
TRBV29-1	11	TRBJ1-2	SVEEQADYGYT
TRBV11-2	12	TRBJ1-3	ASSLYGTGNTIY
TRBV2	11	TRBJ1-1	ATTEGVNTEAF
TRBV10-3	10	TRBJ1-4	AARQPNEKLF
TRBV24-1	12	TRBJ2-5	ATSDTSGGETQY
TRBV18	13	TRBJ2-5	ASSPGQGVRETQY
TRBV5-1	11	TRBJ2-7	ASSPGGSYEQY
TRBV6-6	12	TRBJ1-4	ASSFDRGGEKLF
TRBV24-1	13	TRBJ1-2	ATSDSEQGFYGYT
TRBV7-2	13	TRBJ2-7	ASSLASGRPDEQY
TRBV7-2	13	TRBJ2-1	ASSLVRLVGNEQF
TRBV24-1	13	TRBJ2-1	ATSDRGASLGEQF
TRBV24-1	13	TRBJ1-5	ATSDRRDNHQPQH
TRBV3-1/TRBV3-2	15	TRBJ2-5	ASSQAWGRVGQETQY
TRBV7-9	13	TRBJ1-2	ASSFGQATNYGYT
TRBV5-1	12	TRBJ2-2	ASSLAGVTGELF
TRBV30	13	TRBJ1-1	AWSGGDSGNTEAF
TRBV9	15	TRBJ1-6	ASSFSSGTGGNSPLH
TRBV4-1	13	TRBJ1-2	ASSQDKGRLGSYT
TRBV30	13	TRBJ1-3	AWSTDSLSGNTIY
TRBV5-5	13	TRBJ2-7	ASSLAGQGPYEQY
TRBV5-1	11	TRBJ2-5	ASSLRLGETQY
TRBV2	18	TRBJ1-3	ASSEKDSRYLFGSGNTIY
TRBV7-8	10	TRBJ2-7	ASSDGTTKQY
TRBV5-1	13	TRBJ2-6	ASSSGGPGANVLT
TRBV19	11	TRBJ2-2	AMADTNTGELF
TRBV5-4	11	TRBJ1-4	ASTGGTNEKLF
TRBV7-2	11	TRBJ2-2	ASRAEPTGELF
TRBV11-2	12	TRBJ2-7	ASSRSGTGHEQY
TRBV6-2/TRBV6-3	11	TRBJ2-5	ASSLAGVETQY
TRBV5-1	12	TRBJ2-7	ASSLTPGGHEQY
TRBV6-5	12	TRBJ2-5	ASSLRDTQETQY
TRBV5-1	12	TRBJ2-3	ASSSDRNVDTQY
TRBV7-3	13	TRBJ2-5	ASSSGLAGLETQY
TRBV5-1	12	TRBJ2-6	ASSLDAEANVLT